A single sample gave rise to the 24 T cell receptor beta chains below, sequenced in a study of blood T cells in healthy people across ages. Alongside a J-beta primer mix, a sample-barcoded 5' primer served in a second PCR lasting roughly 7 to 11 cycles. TCRdb re-called the 5' RACE reads with MiXCR, one entry per CDR3 protein. In the table there are 1.5 million to 2 million distinct CDR3 sequences, roughly 30% of which are singletons. Sequencing was performed on blood. The receptors come from a woman aged 25 to 39 in good health.

The chain uses TRBV6-2 or TRBV6-3 and TRBJ1-1; D call uncertain. Germline CDR1 reads MNHEY; CDR2 reads SVGEGT. CDR3 size: 12 residues. V dropped 8 bases and J dropped 3 bases, with 10 bases sitting between them. In nucleotides, the CDR3 is TGTGCCAGCTGGGATAGGGACACTGAAGCTTTCTTT. This encodes CASWDRDTEAFF.

Only a few counts were recorded for this clonotype. This chain links TRBV11-2 with TRBJ2-3, with 10 bases that match TRBD2. The CDR3 spans 17 residues. CDR1 and CDR2 (germline): SGHAT, FQNNGV. With 3 bases clipped from V and 1 base from J, the junction kept 7 bases outside the gene matches. CDR3: CASSFRTSGGGTDTQYF. In DNA form, the CDR3 reads TGTGCCAGCAGCTTTAGGACTAGCGGAGGGGGCACAGATACGCAGTATTTT.

This clonotype was detected a few times. The genes are TRBV12-3 or TRBV12-4 and TRBJ1-5, with TRBD1 matching over 10 bases. Germline trimming cut 6 bases from V and 6 bases from J; bases unmatched to any gene: 2. The CDR3 length is 13 residues. CDR3 loop: CASSGTGAQPQHF. The CDR3 DNA follows: TGTGCCAGCAGCGGGACAGGGGCTCAGCCCCAGCATTTT.

The table lists this clonotype with many counts. This sequence joins TRBV6-1 and TRBJ1-2; TRBD1 aligns across 7 bases. The CDR3 consists of 15 residues. Per the germline V gene, CDR1 is MNHNS and CDR2 is SASEGT. Losses at the gene ends were 1 base for V and 3 bases for J; bases not matched to a gene: 5. CDR3 sequence reads: CASSEGTGVDYGYTF. The CDR3 DNA is TGTGCCAGCAGTGAAGGAACAGGGGTCGACTATGGCTACACCTTC.

This clonotype was detected a few times. The CDR3 sequence is CASRPTPWGYTEAFF. DNA of the CDR3: TGTGCCAGCAGGCCAACCCCGTGGGGGTACACTGAAGCTTTCTTT. The chain couples TRBV6-5 to TRBJ1-1; D possibly corresponds to TRBD1 (5 bases). The length of the CDR3 is 15 residues. CDR1 and CDR2 from the germline V gene are MNHEY and SVGAGI. The V and J ends lost 6 bases and 3 bases respectively, with 17 bases between them.

As regards this clonotype: One end of the junction is discordant with germline, which a read error may explain. The CDR3 DNA sequence: TGTGCCAGCAGAGAAGAATCTAGCAGCAACAATGAGCAGTTCTTC. This gives the protein CASREESSSNNEQFF. V gene TRBV2 combines with J gene TRBJ2-1; tentative D call: TRBD2 (5 bases). Germline values: CDR1 SNHLY, CDR2 FYNNEI. The CDR3 has 15 amino acids.

V gene TRBV20-1 combines with J gene TRBJ1-6; 10 bases are shared with TRBD1. V lost 1 base to trimming and J lost 6 bases; unmatched junction nucleotides: 3. CDR1 and CDR2 from the germline V gene are DFQATT and SNEGSKA (reference sequence). The CDR3 covers 15 residues. This chain's CDR3 is CSARVTGGRNSPLHF. The CDR3 coding sequence is TGCAGTGCTAGAGTGACAGGGGGCCGTAATTCACCCCTCCACTTT.

V and J are TRBV24-1 and TRBJ2-1; the match to TRBD2 covers 7 bases. Losses at the gene ends were 7 bases for V and 0 bases for J; bases not matched to a gene: 5. CDR3 size: 15 residues. The germline CDR1 and CDR2 sequences are KGHDR and SFDVKD. The CDR3 DNA sequence: TGTGCCACCAGCCGGGGGGATAGCTCCTACAATGAGCAGTTCTTC. Encoded protein: CATSRGDSSYNEQFF.

On this clonotype itself: A read error may be the cause here, since a much bigger clone is one base away. The V and J genes are TRBV27 and TRBJ2-1; D not certain. Germline CDR1 and CDR2: MNHEY and SMNVEV (reference sequence). This CDR3 has 15 amino acids. The CDR3 coding sequence is TGTGCCAACAGTCCCCGGAGTGTCGCCTACAATGAGCAGTTCTTC. This translates into CANSPRSVAYNEQFF.

This sequence joins TRBV20-1 and TRBJ1-6; TRBD1 might be the D (5 bases). CDR1 is DFQATT, CDR2 SNEGSKA, per germline (reference sequence). This CDR3 region has 14 residues. V dropped 3 bases and J dropped 2 bases, with 8 bases sitting between them. CDR3 amino acids: CSASSGAYNSPLHF. The CDR3 coding sequence is TGCAGTGCTAGCTCGGGGGCCTATAATTCACCCCTCCACTTT.

There are a few counts of this clonotype. This rearrangement joins TRBV6-1 to TRBJ2-7; no definite D call. The germline CDR1 and CDR2 sequences are MNHNS and SASEGT. V lost 0 bases to trimming and J lost 1 base, with 7 bases between them. This CDR3 has 14 residues. CDR3 loop: CASSEAQGSYEQYF. CDR3 in DNA: TGTGCCAGCAGTGAAGCGCAAGGGTCCTACGAGCAGTACTTC.

CDR3 in DNA: TGTGCCTGGAGTGTACTCGGGGCAGGGAGCCGCTACACCTTC. Translation: CAWSVLGAGSRYTF. The V gene is TRBV30, the J gene TRBJ1-2, with D perhaps matching TRBD1 (5 bases). The V and J ends lost 0 bases and 9 bases respectively, with 17 bases between them. This CDR3 has 14 amino acids. CDR1 and CDR2 (germline): GTSNPN, SVGIG (reference sequence).

This clonotype has at least ten counts. This chain connects TRBV20-1 to TRBJ1-5, with 7 bases identical to TRBD1. Germline lookup yields CDR1 DFQATT and CDR2 SNEGSKA (reference sequence). This CDR3 has 13 residues. The V gene end was trimmed by 6 bases and the J gene end by 6 bases; junction bases not matched to a gene: 8. The CDR3 here is CSAETGVGQPQHF. The CDR3 DNA reads TGCAGTGCCGAAACAGGGGTGGGTCAGCCCCAGCATTTT.

The V and J genes are TRBV7-9 and TRBJ2-1, with D perhaps TRBD1 (5 bases). Germline lookup yields CDR1 SEHNR and CDR2 FQNEAQ (reference sequence). This CDR3 spans 14 amino acids. V lost 2 bases to trimming and J lost 5 bases, with 10 bases between them. The CDR3 spells CASSLTGVNNEQFF. The CDR3 DNA sequence: TGTGCCAGCAGCTTAACAGGCGTAAACAATGAGCAGTTCTTC.

This clonotype was observed a handful of times. This chain links TRBV10-3 with TRBJ2-3; D may be TRBD2 (5 bases). Germline V gene data show CDR1 as ENHRY and CDR2 as SYGVKD. Trimming left V 4 bases short and J 5 bases short, with 10 bases between. The CDR3 is made up of 13 amino acids. CDR3 region: CAISGNGEDTQYF. CDR3 bases: TGTGCCATCAGTGGAAACGGGGAAGATACGCAGTATTTT.

The chain employs TRBV19 and TRBJ1-5; D gene uncertain. The CDR3 is 15 residues long. With 0 bases removed from V and 7 bases from J, the gap between germline ends came to 13 bases. Germline assignment: CDR1 LNHDA and CDR2 SQIVND (reference sequence). The CDR3 coding sequence is TGTGCCAGTAGTATAGATCCGGGGATTAGGCAGCCCCAGCATTTT. Encoded protein: CASSIDPGIRQPQHF.

This clonotype has a handful of counts. CDR3 residues: CSVSGEDEKLFF. Written as DNA, the CDR3 is TGCAGCGTTTCAGGGGAGGATGAAAAACTGTTTTTT. This sequence joins TRBV29-1 and TRBJ1-4; tentatively, D is TRBD1 (6 bases). Germline V gives CDR1 SQVTM, CDR2 ANQGSEA. Trimming left V 5 bases short and J 6 bases short, with 10 bases between. CDR3 size: 12 residues.

The rearrangement links TRBV6-2 or TRBV6-3 to TRBJ2-7; no clear D gene. The J call is doubtful: the DNA matches TRBJ2-5 better. CDR3 size: 15 residues. The germline V gene has CDR1 MNHEY and CDR2 SVGEGT. The CDR3 loop reads CASSYPTWLGETQYF. The CDR3 nucleotides read TGTGCCAGCAGTTACCCCACTTGGTTGGGAGAGACCCAGTACTTC.

The chain couples TRBV10-3 to TRBJ2-7; a possible D gene is TRBD1 (6 bases). The CDR3 totals 12 residues. Between the trimmed V and J ends, which lost 11 bases and 0 bases, there was a span of 11 bases. Germline CDR1 is ENHRY and CDR2 is SYGVKD. The CDR3 DNA follows: TGTGCCGCTGGGACATTCTCCTACGAGCAGTACTTC. This gives the protein CAAGTFSYEQYF.

This sequence joins TRBV30 and TRBJ2-1, with 7 positions matching TRBD2. CDR1 is GTSNPN, CDR2 SVGIG, per germline (reference sequence). CDR3 length equals 15 residues. V shed 3 bases, J shed 5 bases, and the junction held 10 bases outside the gene matches. The CDR3 sequence is CAWRCLADNHNEQFF. DNA of the CDR3: TGTGCCTGGAGGTGCCTAGCGGACAATCACAATGAGCAGTTCTTC. Full variable domain (remainder filled in from reference TRBV30 and TRBJ2-1): SQTIHQWPATLVQPVGSPLSLECTVEGTSNPNLYWYRQAAGRGLQLLFYSVGIGQISSEVPQNLSASRPQDRQFILSSKKLLLSDSGFYLCAWRCLADNHNEQFFGPGTRLTVL.

This chain's CDR3 is CASSFTGGGGANVLTF. CDR3 DNA: TGTGCCAGCAGCTTTACAGGGGGCGGCGGGGCCAACGTCCTGACTTTC. The chain carries TRBV11-2 and TRBJ2-6; 9 bases map to TRBD1. The CDR3 is 16 residues long. The V gene's germline CDR1 is SGHAT and CDR2 FQNNGV. The trim removed 3 bases at V and 4 bases at J, leaving 4 bases unmatched. The whole variable domain, remainder taken from reference TRBV11-2 and TRBJ2-6, is EAGVAQSPRYKIIEKRQSVAFWCNPISGHATLYWYQQILGQGPKLLIQFQNNGVVDDSQLPKDRFSAERLKGVDSTLKIQPAKLEDSAVYLCASSFTGGGGANVLTFGAGSRLTVL.

Points on this clonotype: A much larger clone differs from this one at a single base, so this may be a read error. V is TRBV6-5 and J is TRBJ1-4; a possible D gene is TRBD1 (5 bases). CDR3 length equals 15 residues. Germline CDR1 reads MNHEY; CDR2 reads SVGAGI. Trimming pared 4 bases from V and 5 bases from J, leaving 14 bases between. The CDR3 spells CASSLSGAGNEKLFF. CDR3 DNA sequence: TGTGCCAGCAGTTTGTCCGGGGCAGGGAATGAAAAACTGTTTTTT.

This clonotype has just a few counts. The chain joins TRBV6-5 to TRBJ2-3, with D unresolved. Germline V gene data show CDR1 as MNHEY and CDR2 as SVGAGI. The V end was cut by 0 bases, the J end by 8 bases, with 9 bases between. CDR3 length: 13 amino acids. The CDR3 DNA is TGTGCCAGCAGTTACTCGTCCCCGGGTACGCAGTATTTT. Protein: CASSYSSPGTQYF.

Only a few counts were recorded for this clonotype. This chain connects TRBV5-1 to TRBJ2-5; D is possibly TRBD2 (6 bases). Germline CDR1 is SGHRS and CDR2 is YFSETQ. Trimming shortened V by 0 bases and J by 1 base, and 13 bases separated the two germline ends. This CDR3 is 16 amino acids long. The DNA of the CDR3 is TGCGCCAGCAGCTTGGGACCGGGACTGAGCCAAGAGACCCAGTACTTC. Translated, it gives CASSLGPGLSQETQYF.